The 18 T cell receptor beta chains below come from one sample, sequenced in a study of identical twins. TCRdb reprocessed the 5' RACE reads via MiXCR and lists one record per CDR3 protein. The profile shows about 790,000 distinct CDR3 sequences, 15% to 20% of them singletons. These data are also associated with another study on T cells expressing NK-cell markers.

Source material: PBMCs. The receptor set was obtained from a woman younger than 30 in good health.

This clonotype was observed a handful of times. The chain joins TRBV2 to TRBJ2-5; the D gene is possibly TRBD2 (6 bases). CDR1 is SNHLY, CDR2 FYNNEI, per germline. V lost 7 bases to trimming and J lost 2 bases, with 14 bases between them. This CDR3 spans 14 amino acids. The CDR3 coding sequence is TGTGCCAGCATGGGACTTTCCAGACAAGAGACCCAGTACTTC. The encoded protein is CASMGLSRQETQYF. The whole variable domain, filled in from reference TRBV2 and TRBJ2-5, reads EPEVTQTPSHQVTQMGQEVILRCVPISNHLYFYWYRQILGQKVEFLVSFYNNEISEKSEIFDDQFSVERPDGSNFTLKIRSTKLEDSAMYFCASMGLSRQETQYFGPGTRLLVL.

The J gene is TRBJ2-7, the V gene TRBV7-2; 7 nucleotides align to TRBD2. Germline loops: CDR1 SGHTA, CDR2 FQGNSA. CDR3 length: 14 residues. The J segment lost 5 bases and the V segment lost 3 bases, leaving 7 bases of the junction unmatched. The CDR3 spells CASSFNAGENEQYF. The CDR3 coding sequence is TGTGCCAGCAGCTTCAATGCGGGAGAAAACGAGCAGTACTTC.

The CDR3 DNA sequence: TGTGCCAGCAGCATGGCGGGGAGCTCCTACAATGAGCAGTTCTTC. This translates into CASSMAGSSYNEQFF. This sequence joins TRBV11-1 and TRBJ2-1; possibly TRBD2 for D (6 bases). The germline V gene has CDR1 SGHAT and CDR2 FQDESV (reference sequence). Trimming removed 5 bases from V and 0 bases from J, with 11 bases in between. The CDR3 runs 15 residues.

The chain employs TRBV12-3 or TRBV12-4 and TRBJ1-2; D may be TRBD1 (5 bases). The V end lost 0 bases, the J end lost 7 bases, and 12 bases lay between the germline ends. The CDR3 totals 14 residues. The CDR3 bases are TGTGCCAGCAGTTTAGCGTCCAGGGTAGCTGGCTACACCTTC. Its protein product is CASSLASRVAGYTF.

V gene TRBV30 combines with J gene TRBJ2-1, with a possible D match to TRBD2 (5 bases). The length of the CDR3 is 14 residues. Between the trimmed V and J ends, which lost 4 bases and 8 bases, there was a span of 18 bases. CDR1 and CDR2 (germline): GTSNPN, SVGIG (reference sequence). For the CDR3, the DNA is TGTGCCTGGACCGCCCTGGTAGGGCGGGATGAGCAGTTCTTC. Its translation is CAWTALVGRDEQFF. The full variable domain, with the rest looked up from reference TRBV30 and TRBJ2-1, is SQTIHQWPATLVQPVGSPLSLECTVEGTSNPNLYWYRQAAGRGLQLLFYSVGIGQISSEVPQNLSASRPQDRQFILSSKKLLLSDSGFYLCAWTALVGRDEQFFGPGTRLTVL.

The chain links TRBV15 to TRBJ2-6; D call uncertain. Per the germline V gene, CDR1 is LNHNV and CDR2 is YYDKDF (reference sequence). This CDR3 spans 13 amino acids. Trimming removed 1 base from V and 4 bases from J, with 2 bases in between. CDR3 residues: CATSRVGANVLTF. CDR3 coding DNA: TGTGCCACCAGCAGAGTCGGGGCCAACGTCCTGACTTTC.

This clonotype occurred a few times. The chain carries TRBV10-3 and TRBJ2-2, with 11 bases fitting TRBD1. V shed 10 bases, J shed 7 bases, and the junction held 8 bases outside the gene matches. There are 14 residues in the CDR3. Per the germline V gene, CDR1 is ENHRY and CDR2 is SYGVKD. The CDR3 reads CATARTGGFGELFF. Here the CDR3 DNA reads TGTGCCACCGCCCGGACAGGGGGCTTCGGGGAGCTGTTTTTT.

There are a few counts of this clonotype. The gene calls are TRBV10-3 and TRBJ1-1, with D uncertain. V was clipped by 8 bases and J by 2 bases, with 12 bases between them. This CDR3 has 13 amino acids. CDR1 ENHRY and CDR2 SYGVKD come from the germline V gene. The CDR3 sequence: CAILGGTNTEAFF. The DNA for the CDR3 is TGTGCCATCCTGGGCGGAACTAACACTGAAGCTTTCTTT.

There are a few counts of this clonotype. V is TRBV4-3 and J is TRBJ2-1; the D gene could be TRBD1 or TRBD2 (5 bases each). The CDR3 covers 15 residues. Trimming shortened V by 0 bases and J by 9 bases, and 15 bases separated the two germline ends. The germline gives CDR1 LGHNA, CDR2 YSLEER. The CDR3 bases are TGCGCCAGCAGCCAAGAGGTTTGGGGGAGAGGTGAGCAGTTCTTC. Amino acid sequence: CASSQEVWGRGEQFF.

This clonotype was detected only a few times. V and J are TRBV10-3 and TRBJ1-1; TRBD1 aligns across 8 bases. Germline loops: CDR1 ENHRY, CDR2 SYGVKD. This CDR3 comprises 13 residues. With V trimmed by 11 bases and J by 4 bases, 9 bases remained unmatched. The CDR3 coding sequence is TGTGCCTCCCAGACAGGGGTTGCCACTGAAGCTTTCTTT. Its protein product is CASQTGVATEAFF.

This clonotype has just a few counts. The chain is built from TRBV20-1 and TRBJ2-7, with 14 bases aligning to TRBD2. The germline CDR1 and CDR2 sequences are DFQATT and SNEGSKA (reference sequence). This CDR3 contains 13 residues. The V and J ends lost 8 bases and 5 bases, in that order; junction bases with no gene match: 5. CDR3 loop: CSTRLAGGHEQYF. In nucleotides, the CDR3 is TGCAGTACGAGACTAGCGGGAGGGCACGAGCAGTACTTC.

This clonotype was seen only a few times. The V and J genes are TRBV14 and TRBJ2-3; 9 bases agree with TRBD2. The V gene's germline CDR1 is SGHDN and CDR2 FVKESK. The CDR3 covers 17 residues. Germline trimming cut 3 bases from V and 5 bases from J; bases unmatched to any gene: 12. CDR3 in DNA: TGTGCCAGCAGCCAGAGAGTTAGCGGGGGCCAGGGAGATACGCAGTATTTT. It encodes CASSQRVSGGQGDTQYF.

The V call is TRBV7-6, the J call TRBJ2-3; D is uncertain. CDR1 SGHVS and CDR2 FNYEAQ come from the germline V gene. The CDR3 extends over 13 amino acids. Trimming cost V 3 bases and J 6 bases, with 10 bases left between them. The CDR3, as DNA: TGTGCCAGCAGCTTTCGGTTGGATGATACGCAGTATTTT. Translation gives CASSFRLDDTQYF.

In its sample, this clonotype was seen a few times. V gene TRBV6-1 combines with J gene TRBJ1-2; 8 bases align to TRBD1. CDR3 length equals 13 residues. V lost 6 bases, J lost 8 bases, and 8 bases stayed unmatched. In germline, CDR1 is MNHNS, CDR2 SASEGT. The CDR3 reads CASRSTGGKGYTF. The DNA of the CDR3 is TGTGCCAGCAGGTCAACAGGGGGAAAGGGCTACACCTTC.

CDR3 sequence: CASSLSGPAGEDTQYF. CDR3 coding DNA: TGCGCCAGCAGCTTGTCTGGCCCCGCGGGTGAAGATACGCAGTATTTT. The chain employs TRBV5-1 and TRBJ2-3, with TRBD2 as a possible D gene (5 bases). Germline CDR1 is SGHRS and CDR2 is YFSETQ. V lost 1 base, J lost 5 bases, and 17 bases lay in between. The CDR3 spans 16 residues.

This clonotype was picked up a small number of times. The rearrangement links TRBV6-6 to TRBJ1-3; D unresolved. V gave up 2 bases and J gave up 8 bases, with 7 bases separating them. The CDR3 extends over 12 amino acids. Germline CDR1 is MNHNY and CDR2 is SVGAGI (reference sequence). The CDR3 nucleotides read TGTGCCAGCAGTTACATGCCAGACACCATATATTTT. Amino acids: CASSYMPDTIYF.

This clonotype came up a few times. This chain joins TRBV7-9 and TRBJ2-7; TRBD2 aligns across 8 bases. The CDR3 length is 14 residues. With V trimmed by 8 bases and J by 2 bases, 8 bases remained unmatched. Germline CDR1 and CDR2: SEHNR and FQNEAQ (reference sequence). The CDR3 loop reads CASAPNGRAYEQYF. CDR3 nucleotide sequence: TGTGCCAGCGCCCCCAACGGGAGGGCCTACGAGCAGTACTTC.

The chain recombines TRBV25-1 with TRBJ2-5; no definite D call. The CDR3 has 13 residues. Germline V gene data show CDR1 as MGHDK and CDR2 as SYGVNS. The V end was cut by 2 bases, the J end by 5 bases, with 9 bases between. The CDR3 DNA reads as TGTGCCAGCAGTGAAGTGGGATGGGAGACCCAGTACTTC. Its protein is CASSEVGWETQYF.